The 5 T cell receptor beta chains in this list originate from one sample, sequenced in a study of blood T cells in healthy people across ages. Alongside a J-beta primer mix, a sample-barcoded 5' primer served in a second PCR lasting about 6 to 12 cycles. MiXCR, applied by TCRdb to the 5' RACE reads, yields one record per CDR3 protein. The repertoire has hundreds of thousands of distinct CDR3 sequences, 25% to 30% of them found once; the top ten carry more than 15%. Sequencing was performed on blood. These receptors were obtained from a woman at least 80 years old in good health.

A word on this clonotype: A read error may be the cause here, since a much bigger clone is one base away. The chain carries TRBV6-5 and TRBJ1-1; D gene ambiguous. The germline V gene has CDR1 MNHEY and CDR2 SVGAGI. The CDR3 is 15 residues long. CDR3 nucleotide sequence: TGTGTCAGCAGTTACGTAAAGGGCCGGAACACTGAAGCTTTCTTT. Translating it yields CVSSYVKGRNTEAFF.

V usage is TRBV2 and J usage is TRBJ1-1; D perhaps matches TRBD1 (6 bases). The ends were cut back, 3 bases at V and 5 bases at J, with 10 bases in the middle. The CDR3 spans 13 residues. Germline values: CDR1 SNHLY, CDR2 FYNNEI. CDR3 DNA: TGTGCCAGCAGTGAGAACAGGGAGACTGAAGCTTTCTTT. Residues: CASSENRETEAFF.

V gene TRBV6-5 combines with J gene TRBJ1-1; D possibly corresponds to TRBD1 (6 bases). The CDR3 runs 13 residues. Germline loops: CDR1 MNHEY, CDR2 SVGAGI. Between the trimmed V and J ends, which lost 6 bases and 5 bases, there was a span of 13 bases. CDR3 bases: TGTGCCAGCAGGTCCAGGGGCAGGACTGAAGCTTTCTTT. This translates into CASRSRGRTEAFF.

Comments on this clonotype: One end of the junction does not line up with germline, which may come from a read error. The chain recombines TRBV9 with TRBJ2-5; D possibly corresponds to TRBD2 (7 bases). Germline CDR1 is SGDLS and CDR2 is YYNGEE. The CDR3 is 16 residues long. The CDR3: CASSVGGGDKQEAQYF. The CDR3 DNA reads TGTGCCAGCAGCGTAGGGGGAGGGGACAAACAAGAGGCCCAGTACTTC.

There are a few counts of this clonotype. V gene TRBV6-2 or TRBV6-3 combines with J gene TRBJ1-6; TRBD1 matches 7 bases. The CDR3 loop spans 14 amino acids. The trim removed 2 bases at V and 9 bases at J, leaving 4 bases unmatched. In germline, CDR1 is MNHEY, CDR2 SVGEGT. This CDR3 reads CASSYGRGGSPLHF. DNA of the CDR3: TGTGCCAGCAGTTACGGCAGGGGGGGTTCACCCCTCCACTTT.